One T cell receptor beta chain is described in this entry. The antigen is unknown. This entry belongs to a study of cytomegalovirus exposure and HLA in healthy donors. Study-wide points: DRB1 had the most TCR associations and HLA-C the fewest, a later analysis found, with rates varying by HLA locus. Per a later analysis, under 20,000 TCR beta sequences showed association with HLA alleles at 0.05 false discovery rate.

Donors were ostensibly healthy at sampling, although undocumented immune exposures were probable. The PCR contained 60 Vbeta and 13 Jbeta primers. Here immunoSEQ multiplex PCR was the method, and the copy in TCRdb shows in-frame clones only, minus some. Of 120,000 or so clones listed, about 79% are singletons. The V segment lost 0 bases and the J segment 0 bases; nucleotides outside the gene matches: 7. Per germline, CDR1 LGHNA and CDR2 YSLEER. This CDR3 is 17 amino acids long. This TCR was sampled from a man aged 18 to 29 in good health and CMV-seronegative. V is TRBV4-3 and J is TRBJ2-7; 8 bases align to TRBD2. Sequenced material: PBMCs. In DNA form, the CDR3 reads TGCGCCAGCAGCCAAGATTTCGCGACTAGCGCCTCCTACGAGCAGTACTTC. Protein sequence: CASSQDFATSASYEQYF.